The source of this T cell receptor beta chain is a study of beta chain features in type 1 diabetes. Overall study findings and caveats: HLA effects on TCRB rearrangement stayed unresolved here. TCRB CDR3 length was moderately but significantly reduced in all four CD4+ subsets of Type 1 diabetes patients.

This clone appeared a few times. Its antigen remains unidentified. V was pared by 1 base and J by 2 bases, with 5 bases between. Per the germline V gene, CDR1 is SGHDN and CDR2 is FVKESK. The CDR3 length is 13 residues. One heparinised draw of blood, averaging around 120 mL, came from each donor. A CD45RO/CCR7/CD25/CD127/CD95/CD27 panel sorted naive, central memory, regulatory and stem cell-like memory CD4+ cells. Reverse transcription of all isolated RNA meant that expressed TCRB transcripts were sequenced. Assay used: immunoSEQ multiplex PCR; TCRdb lists only in-frame clones, some missing. The sample records a few hundred thousand clones, over 10% being singletons.

V gene TRBV14 combines with J gene TRBJ1-1, with D uncertain. Sequenced input: naive CD4+ T cells from blood. The sequence came from a woman in her late teens or twenties with type 1 diabetes. CDR3 sequence reads: CASSQAGNTEAFF. CDR3 DNA: TGTGCCAGCAGCCAAGCAGGAAACACTGAAGCTTTCTTT.